The subject of this entry is one T cell receptor beta chain. This clone has just one count. The antigen it recognizes is unknown. Base qualities are not at hand, and no much larger clone is one base apart. The CDR3 contains 13 residues, cysteine and phenylalanine counted. The entry retains the CDR3 DNA only, 39 bases that are in frame from base 1. Trimming takes 4 bases from V and 2 bases from J, and the germline ends sit 7 bases apart. For CDR1 and CDR2, the germline V gene lists SGHTA and FQGNSA. The data were taken from a study of blood T cell repertoires in COVID-19 (TCRdb year 2020). Looking at the study overall: The collaborator samples originated in the United States, Italy and Spain and spanned the acute and convalescent phases of COVID-19. The sample metadata nearly always contained a de-identified subject ID, COVID-19 status, age in years and sex. The prospective study material was composed of cDNA or gDNA derived from T cells, B-cell-depleted T cells, or PBMCs. The repertoires were released in a freely available public database meant as a resource for research on the immune response to SARS-CoV-2. Deeply sampled blood TCRbeta repertoires from subjects exposed to, actively infected with, or recovered from COVID-19 were included in the dataset. HLA class I and class II types, where available, came from metadata supplied by the sample provider rather than from assay-based typing. Samples came from the ongoing ImmuneRACE study (first 160 participants) plus 1,254 subjects from 6 global collaborators. Summary of the overall study and its limitations: The amount of clinical and demographic metadata varied by source and participant and was provided uncurated.

TCRbeta CDR3 regions were amplified from genomic DNA using the immunoSEQ Assay, a bias-controlled multiplex PCR. The source study handled its data this way. Within the assay, amplification of reference gene primers was used to estimate how many nucleated cells each sample contained. Sequence reads were collapsed and filtered to measure the absolute abundance of every unique TCRbeta CDR3 rearrangement. Productive Simpson clonality was computed per sample as the square root of Simpson's diversity index over productive rearrangements. This is the immuneACCESS table as TCRdb keeps it, with only in-frame sequences that have V and J called. A part of the clones is gone; compared with another copy, unresolved V genes explain less than half, and the rest is unexplained. The D gene and trimming were derived from the DNA, and the V and J assignments and clone size from that table. Here the sample has a few hundred thousand clones; about 90% occur a single time. About 9.4% of the sample rests with the top ten.

At one collaborating source in Seattle, patients were enrolled during active infection and were followed longitudinally through the course of disease. Whole blood was collected in K2EDTA tubes by collaborating institutions according to the institutions' own protocols. Collaborator samples were shipped for TCRbeta analysis as frozen whole blood, isolated PBMCs, or DNA extracted from either sample type. The chain is encoded by TRBV7-2 joined to TRBJ2-3, with no confident D gene call. The receptor was derived from a woman in her seventies with COVID-19, enrolled during active disease. The sample taken for sequencing was peripheral blood. Read as DNA, the sequence is TGTGCCAGCAGCTACTCAATCACAGATACGCAGTATTTT. Its coded protein is CASSYSITDTQYF. Here the CDR3 is joined to the reference TRBV7-2 and TRBJ2-3 genes, and the full variable domain is: GAGVSQSPSNKVTEKGKDVELRCDPISGHTALYWYRQSLGQGLEFLIYFQGNSAPDKSGLPSDRFSAERTGGSVSTLTIQRTQQEDSAVYLCASSYSITDTQYFGPGTRLTVL.